The entry below gives a single TCR beta chain sequence along with its context. The repertoire was sequenced with immunoSEQ multiplex PCR; TCRdb's copy has only in-frame clones and lacks some. In the table there are 180,000 or so clones, approximately 88% of which are singletons. This CDR3 has 17 amino acids. Trimming removed 2 bases at V and 0 bases at J, with 14 bases between. In germline, CDR1 is MNHNS, CDR2 SASEGT. This record belongs to a study of blood T cell repertoires in COVID-19. Study in general: COVID-19 samples, acute and convalescent, were from the United States, Italy and Spain.

The V gene is TRBV6-1, the J gene TRBJ1-5; D might be TRBD1 (5 bases). The origin of this receptor is a man aged 35 to 55 with acute or convalescent COVID-19. Source material: peripheral blood. The CDR3 here is CASSELGGWASNQPQHF. CDR3 bases: TGTGCCAGCAGTGAACTGGGGGGGTGGGCTAGCAATCAGCCCCAGCATTTT.